These 10 T cell receptor beta chains share one sample of origin, sequenced in a study of T cells in localized non-small cell lung cancer. The table came from immunoSEQ multiplex PCR; TCRdb's copy has only in-frame clones and leaves some out. The sample shows 45,000 to 55,000 clones, roughly 80% of them seen only once. This material consisted of peripheral blood, taken before any cancer treatment. The receptors originated from a man aged 35-69 years with stage I squamous cell lung carcinoma.

The V call is TRBV9, the J call TRBJ1-3; a weak D match, TRBD1 (6 bases). CDR1 and CDR2 (germline): SGDLS, YYNGEE. The CDR3 totals 16 residues. V lost 4 bases and J lost 0, with 14 bases in between. The CDR3 DNA is TGTGCCAGCAGCCCCACAGGGAACCCCTCTGGAAACACCATATATTTT. Translating it yields CASSPTGNPSGNTIYF. The full variable domain, in which reference TRBV9 and TRBJ1-3 provide the parts outside the CDR3, is DSGVTQTPKHLITATGQRVTLRCSPRSGDLSVYWYQQSLDQGLQFLIQYYNGEERAKGNILERFSAQQFPDLHSELNLSSLELGDSALYFCASSPTGNPSGNTIYFGEGSWLTVV.

The chain joins TRBV2 to TRBJ2-5; 7 bases map to TRBD1. Trimming removed 10 bases from V and 0 bases from J; junction bases left unmatched: 2. Germline-derived CDR1 and CDR2 are SNHLY and FYNNEI. CDR3 length equals 12 residues. The CDR3 bases are TGTGCCAAGGGACAGAACCAAGAGACCCAGTACTTC. Its translation is CAKGQNQETQYF.

This clone was recorded at least ten times. V is TRBV6-6 and J is TRBJ1-1; D not resolved. V was clipped by 6 bases and J by 5 bases, with 10 bases between them. Per germline, CDR1 MNHNY and CDR2 SVGAGI (reference sequence). The CDR3 contains 12 residues. CDR3 DNA: TGTGCCAGCAGAACTGAGTCAACTGAAGCTTTCTTT. Translated, it gives CASRTESTEAFF.

This clone was seen just once. The V and J genes are TRBV30 and TRBJ1-3; D is uncertain. The CDR3 contains 13 residues. Trimming left V 2 bases short and J 8 bases short, with 13 bases between. The germline V gene has CDR1 GTSNPN and CDR2 SVGIG (reference sequence). This chain's CDR3 is CAWSSGRVDTIYF. The CDR3 DNA follows: TGTGCCTGGAGTTCCGGGAGGGTCGACACCATATATTTT.

The gene calls are TRBV28 and TRBJ1-5; D may be TRBD1 (6 bases). Germline CDR1 MDHEN, CDR2 SYDVKM. V lost 7 bases to trimming and J lost 6 bases, with 19 bases between them. The CDR3 covers 15 residues. CDR3 DNA sequence: TGTGCCAGCACCTCATCTGAGGGGGGTGTTCAGCCCCAGCATTTT. Protein: CASTSSEGGVQPQHF.

V usage is TRBV18 and J usage is TRBJ2-5; 13 bases match TRBD2. Losses at the gene ends were 3 bases for V and 5 bases for J; bases not matched to a gene: 3. The CDR3 length is 15 residues. Germline V CDR1 and CDR2: KGHSH, LQKENI. The CDR3 bases are TGTGCCAGCTCACCGGGACTAGCGGGGCTGGAGACCCAGTACTTC. This encodes CASSPGLAGLETQYF.

This chain joins TRBV7-9 and TRBJ2-2, with D uncertain. The germline CDR1 and CDR2 sequences are SEHNR and FQNEAQ (reference sequence). V was trimmed by 3 bases and J by 5 bases, leaving 4 bases between them. CDR3 length: 12 amino acids. CDR3 region: CASSFTTGELFF. The CDR3 DNA reads TGTGCCAGCAGCTTCACTACCGGGGAGCTGTTTTTT.

The J gene is TRBJ1-2, the V gene TRBV6-1; D is unclear. CDR3 length equals 10 residues. CDR1 and CDR2 (germline): MNHNS, SASEGT. Between the trimmed V and J ends, which lost 4 bases and 8 bases, there was a span of 5 bases. In nucleotides, the CDR3 is TGTGCCAGCAGTGTAGCCGGCTACACCTTC. This translates into CASSVAGYTF.

This clone was recorded only once. The chain recombines TRBV5-4 with TRBJ2-3; 13 bases are a match to TRBD2. Germline-derived CDR1 and CDR2 are SGHNT and YYREEE (reference sequence). With 4 bases clipped from V and 6 bases from J, the junction kept 5 bases outside the gene matches. The CDR3 sequence is 15 residues long. CDR3 coding DNA: TGTGCCAGCAGCGGAGGGACTAGCGGGGCCGATACGCAGTATTTT. Translating gives CASSGGTSGADTQYF.

The gene calls are TRBV15 and TRBJ1-1; tentative D call: TRBD1 (5 bases). From germline, CDR1 is LNHNV and CDR2 YYDKDF (reference sequence). The CDR3 runs 13 residues. The V end was cut by 0 bases, the J end by 4 bases, with 6 bases between. The CDR3: CATSRDRVTEAFF. CDR3 bases: TGTGCCACCAGCAGAGACAGGGTCACTGAAGCTTTCTTT. The full variable domain, rest sourced from reference TRBV15 and TRBJ1-1, is DAMVIQNPRYQVTQFGKPVTLSCSQTLNHNVMYWYQQKSSQAPKLLFHYYDKDFNNEADTPDNFQSRRPNTSFCFLDIRSPGLGDTAMYLCATSRDRVTEAFFGQGTRLTVV.